Below are 20 T cell receptor beta chains sequenced from a single sample in a study of response to subunit inactivated influenza vaccine. Via MiXCR, TCRdb re-called the RT-PCR reads, giving one row per CDR3 protein. The data hold about 650,000 distinct CDR3 sequences, with roughly 14% observed a single time. The sequenced sample was PBMCs from blood, obtained less than 13 days after vaccination. The receptors stem from a man aged 50 or older who received an inactivated influenza vaccine.

The rearrangement joins TRBV7-9 to TRBJ2-2; D perhaps matches TRBD1 (5 bases). Per germline, CDR1 SEHNR and CDR2 FQNEAQ (reference sequence). The CDR3 length is 16 residues. V was shortened by 2 bases and J by 1 base, with 11 bases between the two germline ends. The CDR3, as DNA: TGTGCCAGCAGCTTATTAAGCAGGGTGAACACCGGGGAGCTGTTTTTT. It encodes CASSLLSRVNTGELFF.

In its sample, this clonotype was seen once. The chain links TRBV4-1 to TRBJ2-7; D gene unclear. V lost 0 bases and J lost 10, with 10 bases in between. Germline V CDR1 and CDR2: MGHRA, YSYEKL. The CDR3 covers 12 residues. The CDR3 DNA follows: TGCGCCAGCAGCCAAGAGACCGGATACCAGTACTTC. Its translation is CASSQETGYQYF.

The chain combines TRBV5-6 with TRBJ1-1, with a tentative D call TRBD1 (6 bases). Trimming stripped 7 bases from V and 0 bases from J, with 13 bases between. Germline V gene sequence: CDR1 SGHDT, CDR2 YYEEEE. The CDR3 consists of 14 residues. CDR3 nucleotides: TGTGCCAGCGGGCAACAGGGAATGAACACTGAAGCTTTCTTT. Translating it yields CASGQQGMNTEAFF.

This clonotype was seen a few times. The chain uses TRBV20-1 and TRBJ2-7; D tentatively reads TRBD1 or TRBD2 (5 bases each). The V gene lost 5 bases and the J gene lost 0 bases, with 17 bases spanning the gap. Germline CDR1 reads DFQATT; CDR2 reads SNEGSKA (reference sequence). The CDR3 spans 15 residues. The CDR3 sequence is CSAGGHVGSSYEQYF. The CDR3 DNA is TGCAGTGCTGGAGGACATGTGGGGAGCTCCTACGAGCAGTACTTC.

V and J are TRBV27 and TRBJ2-1; no reliable D call. There are 16 residues in the CDR3. The V end was cut by 5 bases, the J end by 0 bases, with 14 bases between. CDR1 MNHEY and CDR2 SMNVEV come from the germline V gene (reference sequence). DNA of the CDR3: TGTGCCAGCAGTCGGATCGGCTGGAGCTCCTACAATGAGCAGTTCTTC. It is translated as CASSRIGWSSYNEQFF.

The chain couples TRBV10-3 to TRBJ1-4; D remains ambiguous. Trimming shortened V by 3 bases and J by 0 bases, and 8 bases separated the two germline ends. Germline V lookup: CDR1 ENHRY, CDR2 SYGVKD. The CDR3 covers 15 residues. The CDR3 sequence is CAISDPGTTNEKLFF. In nucleotides, the CDR3 is TGTGCCATCAGTGACCCGGGAACAACTAATGAAAAACTGTTTTTT.

The V gene is TRBV5-1, the J gene TRBJ2-7, with D perhaps TRBD1 (6 bases). Germline V CDR1 and CDR2: SGHRS, YFSETQ. CDR3 length: 15 amino acids. V lost 4 bases and J 0 bases, leaving 14 bases between the germline ends. CDR3 region: CASSPKTGVSYEQYF. As DNA, the CDR3 is TGCGCCAGCAGCCCCAAGACAGGAGTCTCCTACGAGCAGTACTTC.

This clonotype was seen more than once but under ten times. The chain has TRBV7-9 and TRBJ2-3, with 14 nucleotides matching TRBD2. CDR3 size: 16 residues. Trimming cost V 5 bases and J 5 bases; bases outside gene matches: 6. Germline V gene lookup returns CDR1 SEHNR and CDR2 FQNEAQ (reference sequence). The CDR3 DNA reads TGTGCCAGCAGCCATAGACTAGCGGGGGGGCAAGATACGCAGTATTTT. It encodes CASSHRLAGGQDTQYF. The whole variable domain, filled in from reference TRBV7-9 and TRBJ2-3, reads DTGVSQNPRHKITKRGQNVTFRCDPISEHNRLYWYRQTLGQGPEFLTYFQNEAQLEKSRLLSDRFSAERPKGSFSTLEIQRTEQGDSAMYLCASSHRLAGGQDTQYFGPGTRLTVL.

This rearrangement joins TRBV20-1 to TRBJ1-3; 7 positions agree with TRBD1. Germline lookup yields CDR1 DFQATT and CDR2 SNEGSKA (reference sequence). V dropped 6 bases and J dropped 4; count of bases not matched to a gene: 6. The CDR3 runs 13 residues. CDR3 protein: CSAQGMSGNTIYF. For the CDR3, the DNA is TGCAGTGCACAGGGGATGTCAGGAAACACCATATATTTT.

Ten or more counts support this clonotype. This chain joins TRBV20-1 and TRBJ1-1; unclear D gene. The V gene's germline CDR1 is DFQATT and CDR2 SNEGSKA (reference sequence). The CDR3 runs to 13 residues. Trimming cost V 3 bases and J 0 bases, with 8 bases left between them. The CDR3 DNA reads as TGCAGTGCTAGCTACAGCCTGAACACTGAAGCTTTCTTT. It translates to CSASYSLNTEAFF.

The rearrangement uses TRBV7-2 and TRBJ1-1; D is possibly TRBD1 (5 bases). V was shortened by 4 bases and J by 1 base, with 19 bases between the two germline ends. Germline assignment: CDR1 SGHTA and CDR2 FQGNSA. The CDR3 has 17 residues. CDR3 DNA sequence: TGTGCCAGCAGCTCAAGGGGTCGGTTTTGGGAGAACACTGAAGCTTTCTTT. Residues: CASSSRGRFWENTEAFF.

The V and J genes are TRBV7-2 and TRBJ2-1; no definite D call. Trimming removed 4 bases at V and 6 bases at J, with 7 bases between. Germline CDR1 SGHTA, CDR2 FQGNSA. The CDR3 has 12 residues. CDR3 sequence reads: CASSYSVNEQFF. CDR3 DNA: TGTGCCAGCAGCTACTCCGTCAATGAGCAGTTCTTC.

The chain employs TRBV12-3 or TRBV12-4 and TRBJ2-7; 8 bases map to TRBD1. The CDR3 covers 13 residues. Trimming took 6 bases from V and 3 from J; bases not matched to a gene: 4. Here the CDR3 DNA reads TGTGCCAGCAGCGACAGGGGAAACTACGAGCAGTACTTC. It encodes CASSDRGNYEQYF.

This clonotype was picked up a small number of times. This chain connects TRBV12-3 or TRBV12-4 to TRBJ1-6; 10 positions agree with TRBD1. There are 14 residues in the CDR3. Losses at the gene ends were 5 bases for V and 10 bases for J; bases not matched to a gene: 5. The CDR3 here is CASSGRDRGSPLHF. The CDR3 DNA reads TGTGCCAGCAGTGGCCGGGACAGGGGCTCACCCCTCCACTTT.

This clonotype was detected many times. V and J are TRBV5-1 and TRBJ2-5; unclear D gene. The germline V gene encodes CDR1 SGHRS and CDR2 YFSETQ. Trimming pared 8 bases from V and 1 base from J, leaving 12 bases between. CDR3 length: 13 residues. CDR3 loop: CASATPPQETQYF. The CDR3 coding sequence is TGCGCCAGTGCCACCCCGCCCCAAGAGACCCAGTACTTC.

The rearrangement uses TRBV12-3 or TRBV12-4 and TRBJ2-3, with D possibly TRBD2 on 5 matching bases. This CDR3 has 14 amino acids. V lost 2 bases and J 5 bases, leaving 11 bases between the germline ends. In nucleotides, the CDR3 is TGTGCCAGCAGTTTATCGAGCGAGGGAGATACGCAGTATTTT. Amino acids: CASSLSSEGDTQYF.

In its sample, this clonotype was seen a few times. The gene calls are TRBV24-1 and TRBJ1-1, with TRBD1 matching 9 bases. Germline V lookup: CDR1 KGHDR, CDR2 SFDVKD. With V trimmed by 6 bases and J by 0 bases, 4 bases remained unmatched. The CDR3 runs 15 residues. The CDR3 DNA sequence: TGTGCCACCAGTCCAGGACAGGGGATGAACACTGAAGCTTTCTTT. It yields the protein CATSPGQGMNTEAFF.

This chain links TRBV5-1 with TRBJ1-4, with unresolved D. The CDR3 has 16 amino acids. Germline CDR1 reads SGHRS; CDR2 reads YFSETQ. V dropped 0 bases and J dropped 0 bases, with 9 bases sitting between them. CDR3 DNA sequence: TGCGCCAGCAGCTTGGAGTTCCGAGCAACTAATGAAAAACTGTTTTTT. This codes for CASSLEFRATNEKLFF.

This clonotype was counted a few times. The chain couples TRBV20-1 to TRBJ1-2; D gene uncertain. Germline V CDR1 and CDR2: DFQATT, SNEGSKA (reference sequence). V was shortened by 6 bases and J by 4 bases, with 12 bases between the two germline ends. CDR3 length equals 12 residues. CDR3 amino acids: CSAPTRVYGYTF. In DNA, the CDR3 is TGCAGTGCCCCCACAAGAGTCTATGGCTACACCTTC.

In its sample, this clonotype was seen a few times. The chain links TRBV20-1 to TRBJ1-1; a weak D match, TRBD1 (6 bases). Germline assignment: CDR1 DFQATT and CDR2 SNEGSKA (reference sequence). The V end was cut by 3 bases, the J end by 5 bases, with 16 bases between. This CDR3 is built from 14 residues. CDR3 in amino acids: CSARKRGGRTEAFF. DNA of the CDR3: TGCAGTGCTAGGAAGAGGGGGGGAAGGACTGAAGCTTTCTTT.